One and the same sample provided the 19 T cell receptor beta chains below, sequenced in a study of blood T cell repertoires in COVID-19. Assay: immunoSEQ multiplex PCR; the TCRdb copy retains only in-frame clones and omits some. The table includes around 180,000 clones, roughly 80% detected once. The specimen was PBMCs or T cells enriched from blood (not recorded which). The receptors were gathered from a man aged 50 to 59 who had recovered from COVID-19.

J is TRBJ2-1 and V is TRBV6-2 or TRBV6-3; 12 bases line up with TRBD2. The J segment lost 6 bases and the V segment lost 0 bases, leaving 12 bases of the junction unmatched. Per germline, CDR1 MNHEY and CDR2 SVGEGT. This CDR3 contains 19 residues. CDR3 in DNA: TGTGCCAGCAGTTACTCGAACGCCTTCCTAGCGGGGGGGCTCAATGAGCAGTTCTTC. Its protein is CASSYSNAFLAGGLNEQFF.

This clone was counted once. V and J are TRBV9 and TRBJ2-3, with 10 bases lining up with TRBD2. This CDR3 region has 16 residues. CDR1 is SGDLS, CDR2 YYNGEE, per germline. With 3 bases clipped from V and 6 bases from J, the junction kept 10 bases outside the gene matches. The CDR3 coding sequence is TGTGCCAGCAGCGCCCACACTAGCGGGGCGGGGGATACGCAGTATTTT. It encodes CASSAHTSGAGDTQYF.

The CDR3 DNA reads TGTGCCAGTAGTGACGGGACAGGGTGGAACTATGGCTACACCTTC. This encodes CASSDGTGWNYGYTF. The J gene is TRBJ1-2, the V gene TRBV19; TRBD1 matches 9 bases. CDR1 and CDR2 (germline): LNHDA, SQIVND (reference sequence). The CDR3 has 15 residues. J lost 2 bases, V lost 5 bases, and 6 bases had no gene match. The full variable domain, rest sourced from reference TRBV19 and TRBJ1-2, is DGGITQSPKYLFRKEGQNVTLSCEQNLNHDAMYWYRQDPGQGLRLIYYSQIVNDFQKGDIAEGYSVSREKKESFPLTVTSAQKNPTAFYLCASSDGTGWNYGYTFGSGTRLTVV.

The J gene is TRBJ1-3, the V gene TRBV18; no clear D gene. The ends were cut back, 2 bases at V and 2 bases at J, with 7 bases in the middle. Looked up from germline, CDR1 is KGHSH and CDR2 is LQKENI. The length of the CDR3 is 14 residues. For the CDR3, the DNA is TGTGCCAGCTCACCAACCGGGGCTGGAAACACCATATATTTT. Translation gives CASSPTGAGNTIYF. The variable domain in full, with the rest retrieved from reference TRBV18 and TRBJ1-3, is NAGVMQNPRHLVRRRGQEARLRCSPMKGHSHVYWYRQLPEEGLKFMVYLQKENIIDESGMPKERFSAEFPKEGPSILRIQQVVRGDSAAYFCASSPTGAGNTIYFGEGSWLTVV.

This clone has a single count. The genes are TRBV2 and TRBJ2-2; 8 bases are shared with TRBD2. Germline V CDR1 and CDR2: SNHLY, FYNNEI. CDR3 length equals 16 residues. The J segment lost 5 bases and the V segment lost 5 bases, leaving 10 bases of the junction unmatched. This CDR3 is CASSLGSGESTGELFF. As DNA, the CDR3 is TGTGCCAGCAGTCTTGGTAGCGGGGAATCGACCGGGGAGCTGTTTTTT. Full variable domain (rest looked up from reference TRBV2 and TRBJ2-2): EPEVTQTPSHQVTQMGQEVILRCVPISNHLYFYWYRQILGQKVEFLVSFYNNEISEKSEIFDDQFSVERPDGSNFTLKIRSTKLEDSAMYFCASSLGSGESTGELFFGEGSRLTVL.

The chain is built from TRBV6-2 or TRBV6-3 and TRBJ2-2; tentative D call: TRBD2 (5 bases). The CDR3 is made up of 15 amino acids. Germline V gene sequence: CDR1 MNHEY, CDR2 SVGEGT. V lost 2 bases and J 2 bases, leaving 9 bases between the germline ends. CDR3 nucleotides: TGTGCCAGCAGTTACGCCGGGATCAACACCGGGGAGCTGTTTTTT. Its protein product is CASSYAGINTGELFF.

CDR3 residues: CASSGLAPYEQYF. The CDR3 DNA follows: TGTGCCAGCAGTGGACTAGCACCGTACGAGCAGTACTTC. The chain has TRBV28 and TRBJ2-7; 8 bases agree with TRBD2. J lost 4 bases, V lost 5 bases, and 4 bases had no gene match. Germline lookup yields CDR1 MDHEN and CDR2 SYDVKM. The CDR3 is 13 residues long. Filled out from reference TRBV28 and TRBJ2-7, the complete variable domain reads DVKVTQSSRYLVKRTGEKVFLECVQDMDHENMFWYRQDPGLGLRLIYFSYDVKMKEKGDIPEGYSVSREKKERFSLILESASTNQTSMYLCASSGLAPYEQYFGPGTRLTVT.

This clone occurred a few times. The chain joins TRBV6-2 or TRBV6-3 to TRBJ2-1, with D perhaps matching TRBD2 (6 bases). Trimming left V 7 bases short and J 0 bases short, with 13 bases between. Germline V gene sequence: CDR1 MNHEY, CDR2 SVGEGT. The CDR3 sequence is 15 residues long. The CDR3 protein is CASTPGLRSYNEQFF. The CDR3 DNA reads TGTGCCAGCACCCCGGGACTCCGCTCCTACAATGAGCAGTTCTTC.

The genes are TRBV10-2 and TRBJ2-5, with 9 bases fitting TRBD2. This CDR3 has 14 amino acids. The germline V gene has CDR1 WSHSY and CDR2 SAAADI. The V and J ends lost 8 bases and 6 bases, in that order; junction bases with no gene match: 10. CDR3 nucleotide sequence: TGCGCCAGCTCGGGGGGACTAGCTTTACAGACCCAGTACTTC. It codes for CASSGGLALQTQYF.

This chain links TRBV9 with TRBJ2-3; TRBD1 is a possible D gene (6 bases). This CDR3 comprises 16 residues. Per the germline V gene, CDR1 is SGDLS and CDR2 is YYNGEE. Trimming shortened V by 0 bases and J by 2 bases, and 13 bases separated the two germline ends. CDR3 protein: CASSVGDRRYTDTQYF. Written as DNA, the CDR3 is TGTGCCAGCAGCGTAGGTGACAGGCGATACACAGATACGCAGTATTTT.

This chain uses TRBV6-5 with TRBJ1-1, with D uncertain. Germline CDR1 reads MNHEY; CDR2 reads SVGAGI. The CDR3 has 12 amino acids. Trimming stripped 8 bases from V and 5 bases from J, with 12 bases between. The CDR3 sequence is CASQDLRTEAFF. CDR3 sequence (DNA): TGTGCCAGCCAGGACTTGAGGACTGAAGCTTTCTTT.

CDR3 in amino acids: CASSIRQGTGNTIYF. The CDR3 bases are TGTGCCAGTAGTATCCGACAGGGGACGGGAAACACCATATATTTT. The chain joins TRBV19 to TRBJ1-3; TRBD1 agrees at 8 bases. This CDR3 is 15 amino acids long. Germline trimming cut 3 bases from V and 4 bases from J; bases unmatched to any gene: 5. Germline CDR1 is LNHDA and CDR2 is SQIVND (reference sequence).

CDR3 loop: CASRPGTNQNIQYF. Here the CDR3 DNA reads TGTGCCAGCCGGCCCGGGACTAACCAAAACATTCAGTACTTC. The J gene is TRBJ2-4, the V gene TRBV2, with 7 bases aligning to TRBD2. V gave up 8 bases and J gave up 5 bases; unmatched junction bases: 9. In germline, CDR1 is SNHLY, CDR2 FYNNEI. The CDR3 loop spans 14 amino acids.

The table lists this clone with a few counts. The V and J genes are TRBV10-3 and TRBJ1-2; tentative D call: TRBD1 (5 bases). The germline V and J ends were trimmed by 3 bases and 7 bases, with 15 bases remaining between them. This CDR3 contains 14 residues. The germline CDR1 and CDR2 sequences are ENHRY and SYGVKD. The CDR3 nucleotides are TGTGCCATCAGTGATGTTTTAGGGGCCGGTGGCTACACCTTC. Protein sequence: CAISDVLGAGGYTF.

This clone turned up a few times. This sample includes further DNA sequences coding for the same CDR3. CDR3 in amino acids: CASSPQGFYGYTF. CDR3 nucleotide sequence: TGTGCCAGTAGTCCCCAGGGGTTCTATGGCTACACCTTC. V is TRBV19 and J is TRBJ1-2; maybe TRBD1 (6 bases). The CDR3 covers 13 residues. V was trimmed by 5 bases and J by 4 bases, leaving 11 bases between them. Per the germline V gene, CDR1 is LNHDA and CDR2 is SQIVND (reference sequence).

The V and J genes are TRBV6-1 and TRBJ2-3; TRBD2 aligns across 8 bases. Germline CDR1 is MNHNS and CDR2 is SASEGT. The CDR3 is 16 residues long. With 6 bases clipped from V and 2 bases from J, the junction kept 10 bases outside the gene matches. CDR3 nucleotides: TGTGCCAGCAGAGAACTAAGCGGGAGTTACACAGATACGCAGTATTTT. Its translation: CASRELSGSYTDTQYF.

The chain carries TRBV7-9 and TRBJ2-3; 7 bases fit TRBD1. Germline CDR1 reads SEHNR; CDR2 reads FQNEAQ (reference sequence). The CDR3 is 17 amino acids. The junction had 10 bases not matched to a gene; V was cut back by 1 base and J by 3 bases. The chain's CDR3 is CASSLEGGGLGTDTQYF. CDR3 DNA sequence: TGTGCCAGCAGCTTAGAAGGGGGCGGGTTGGGGACAGATACGCAGTATTTT.

V gene TRBV19 combines with J gene TRBJ1-5; D gene unclear. Germline V CDR1 and CDR2: LNHDA, SQIVND (reference sequence). This CDR3 is built from 17 residues. Deletions cut 6 bases from V and 1 base from J, with 19 bases between. CDR3 sequence (DNA): TGTGCCAGTAGACTCTCCCCGTGGCGGGGAAGCAATCAGCCCCAGCATTTT. It codes for CASRLSPWRGSNQPQHF.

The chain uses TRBV6-1 and TRBJ1-1; 8 bases line up with TRBD1. The CDR3 has 12 residues. Germline values: CDR1 MNHNS, CDR2 SASEGT. V lost 1 base and J lost 8; bases outside the gene matches: 0. CDR3 nucleotides: TGTGCCAGCAGTGAAGACAGGGGGGAAGCTTTCTTT. It translates to CASSEDRGEAFF.